One and the same sample provided the 11 T cell receptor beta chains below, sequenced in a study of cytomegalovirus exposure and HLA in healthy donors (dated 2017 in TCRdb). The library was made by the immunoSEQ multiplex PCR assay. The multiplex PCR relied on a mix of 60 forward primers for TCR Vbeta segments and 13 reverse primers for TCR Jbeta segments. Here the immuneACCESS table is served through TCRdb, limited to in-frame sequences with V and J called. Missing clones are a known gap in these copies; in checked studies unresolved V genes cover under half, and the rest lacks a known reason. This sample lists some 150,000 clones; about 61% were detected once. The ten largest clones add up to 2% to 2.5% of the sample. Material: PBMCs. The receptors stem from a woman in her thirties or forties in good health and CMV-seronegative.

The chain is built from TRBV10-3 and TRBJ2-7, with 7 positions matching TRBD1. The CDR3 covers 15 residues. Germline V gives CDR1 ENHRY, CDR2 SYGVKD. Losses at the gene ends were 8 bases for V and 3 bases for J; bases not matched to a gene: 13. This CDR3 is CAISFGQGVSYEQYF. The CDR3, as DNA: TGTGCCATCTCGTTCGGCCAGGGGGTCAGCTACGAGCAGTACTTC.

V and J are TRBV6-6 and TRBJ1-2; no clear D. This CDR3 region has 15 residues. The germline V gene has CDR1 MNHNY and CDR2 SVGAGI (reference sequence). The V end lost 0 bases, the J end lost 6 bases, and 14 bases lay between the germline ends. CDR3 residues: CASSYSATRGDGYTF. The CDR3 bases are TGTGCCAGCAGTTACTCGGCAACGCGAGGTGATGGCTACACCTTC.

The V gene is TRBV28, the J gene TRBJ1-1; possibly TRBD1 for D (6 bases). The germline CDR1 and CDR2 sequences are MDHEN and SYDVKM. Trimming left V 4 bases short and J 2 bases short, with 14 bases between. CDR3 length: 15 amino acids. The CDR3 sequence is CASSSLWGRNTEAFF. CDR3 nucleotides: TGTGCCAGCAGTTCACTGTGGGGGCGAAACACTGAAGCTTTCTTT. Full variable domain (missing parts from reference TRBV28 and TRBJ1-1): DVKVTQSSRYLVKRTGEKVFLECVQDMDHENMFWYRQDPGLGLRLIYFSYDVKMKEKGDIPEGYSVSREKKERFSLILESASTNQTSMYLCASSSLWGRNTEAFFGQGTRLTVV.

V usage is TRBV19 and J usage is TRBJ2-7, with 7 bases lining up with TRBD2. After removal of 0 bases from V and 2 bases from J, the junction contained 7 bases not matched to a gene. Germline V lookup: CDR1 LNHDA, CDR2 SQIVND (reference sequence). The CDR3 length is 16 residues. CDR3 loop: CASSIDHSGEPYEQYF. CDR3 DNA sequence: TGTGCCAGTAGTATAGATCACAGCGGGGAGCCCTACGAGCAGTACTTC.

V and J are TRBV10-1 and TRBJ2-1; TRBD2 agrees at 7 bases. This CDR3 is built from 19 residues. Germline V gives CDR1 WNHNN, CDR2 SYGVQD (reference sequence). V gave up 7 bases and J gave up 0 bases; unmatched junction bases: 18. The DNA of the CDR3 is TGCGCCAGCATATGGGTTCCTCCGGGACTAACGAGCTCCTACAATGAGCAGTTCTTC. This sequence encodes CASIWVPPGLTSSYNEQFF.

The gene calls are TRBV18 and TRBJ2-7; TRBD1 agrees at 9 bases. This CDR3 comprises 17 residues. CDR1 KGHSH and CDR2 LQKENI come from the germline V gene. The V and J ends lost 2 bases and 3 bases, in that order; junction bases with no gene match: 11. For the CDR3, the DNA is TGTGCCAGCTCACCAATTGTAACCGGGACAGGGCTCTACGAGCAGTACTTC. This encodes CASSPIVTGTGLYEQYF.

The sample holds a few counts of this clone. The chain recombines TRBV27 with TRBJ2-3; 9 nucleotides match TRBD1. Trimming took 4 bases from V and 5 from J; bases not matched to a gene: 7. The germline gives CDR1 MNHEY, CDR2 SMNVEV (reference sequence). The CDR3 totals 15 residues. The CDR3 DNA follows: TGTGCCAGCAGTTCACTCAAGGACAGGGGAGATACGCAGTATTTT. This codes for CASSSLKDRGDTQYF.

In this sample, this clone turned up a few times. The chain recombines TRBV4-3 with TRBJ1-1; 7 nucleotides match TRBD1. The V gene end was trimmed by 4 bases and the J gene end by 3 bases; junction bases not matched to a gene: 8. Germline V CDR1 and CDR2: LGHNA, YSLEER. This CDR3 has 15 amino acids. CDR3 in amino acids: CASSPQGGFHTEAFF. The CDR3 DNA follows: TGCGCCAGCAGCCCTCAAGGGGGCTTTCACACTGAAGCTTTCTTT.

The chain employs TRBV7-9 and TRBJ2-2, with 8 positions matching TRBD1. Germline V CDR1 and CDR2: SEHNR, FQNEAQ (reference sequence). V gave up 3 bases and J gave up 6 bases; unmatched junction bases: 3. This CDR3 is 14 amino acids long. The CDR3 nucleotides read TGTGCCAGCAGCTTCATGGGACAGGCCGGGGAGCTGTTTTTT. Protein: CASSFMGQAGELFF.

The rearrangement uses TRBV11-2 and TRBJ2-7; TRBD1 agrees at 10 bases. The CDR3 length is 15 residues. From germline, CDR1 is SGHAT and CDR2 FQNNGV. The V and J ends lost 4 bases and 5 bases, in that order; junction bases with no gene match: 8. The DNA of the CDR3 is TGTGCCAGCAGCTATGAAGCCGGGACAGGGGACGAGCAGTACTTC. Residues: CASSYEAGTGDEQYF.

This clone showed up just once. The chain joins TRBV30 to TRBJ2-7, with 11 nucleotides matching TRBD1. V lost 1 base, J lost 3 bases, and 2 bases stayed unmatched. Germline loops: CDR1 GTSNPN, CDR2 SVGIG (reference sequence). The length of the CDR3 is 14 residues. The CDR3 bases are TGTGCCTGGAGTGGGGGACAGGGGGACTACGAGCAGTACTTC. It codes for CAWSGGQGDYEQYF. The whole variable domain, remainder taken from reference TRBV30 and TRBJ2-7, is SQTIHQWPATLVQPVGSPLSLECTVEGTSNPNLYWYRQAAGRGLQLLFYSVGIGQISSEVPQNLSASRPQDRQFILSSKKLLLSDSGFYLCAWSGGQGDYEQYFGPGTRLTVT.